The following is a T cell receptor (beta chain) sequence with its context. The data belong to a study of OX40 agonist ivuxolimab in advanced cancers. Using immunoSEQ multiplex PCR, the repertoire was profiled, and TCRdb retains in-frame clones only, with some absent. The repertoire consists of under 85,000 clones, with about 86% occurring once and the leading ten covering approximately 2%. Per germline, CDR1 SGHRS and CDR2 YFSETQ. The germline V and J ends were trimmed by 4 bases and 1 base, with 17 bases remaining between them. The CDR3 extends over 16 amino acids. The sequence came from an adult with an advanced solid tumor such as melanoma, head and neck, liver or kidney cancer. The chain is built from TRBV5-1 and TRBJ2-5; tentative D call: TRBD1 (5 bases). The sequences come from CD4+ or CD8+ T cells sorted from blood, collected in a trial of the OX40 agonist ivuxolimab. Here the CDR3 reads CASSTKGLRSQETQYF. CDR3 DNA: TGCGCCAGCAGCACCAAGGGGCTCAGGAGCCAAGAGACCCAGTACTTC.